This passage covers 21 T cell receptor beta chains from one sample sequenced in a study of monozygotic twins with inflammatory bowel disease (dated by TCRdb to the late 2010s). Library prep was done by 5' RACE. The sequencer was an Illumina HiSeq 2500. After TCRdb reprocessed the reads, each CDR3 protein sequence was kept as one row, without DNA. This sample's table contains 400,000 or so distinct CDR3 sequences. Of the sample, 2% to 2.5% falls within the top ten clones. The sequenced sample consisted of blood. These receptor sequences come from a human donor with ulcerative colitis or Crohn's disease, or a healthy co-twin of an affected twin (not recorded which).

The chain recombines TRBV27 with TRBJ2-5. The CDR3 spans 14 residues. Germline CDR1 MNHEY, CDR2 SMNVEV (reference sequence). CDR3 residues: CASSFGQNRGTQYF.

This chain joins TRBV5-6 and TRBJ2-3; TCRdb proposes TRBD1, but this gene call is untestable without DNA. The CDR3 loop spans 12 amino acids. CDR1 is SGHDT, CDR2 YYEEEE, per germline. The CDR3 is CASSLTTGPQYF.

This chain joins TRBV19 and TRBJ2-1; TCRdb's assignment of TRBD2 cannot be checked, as there is no DNA. The CDR3 totals 19 residues. Germline-derived CDR1 and CDR2 are LNHDA and SQIVND (reference sequence). CDR3 loop: CASSIEPGTSGISYNEQFF.

V usage is TRBV7-2 and J usage is TRBJ2-3; TCRdb outputs TRBD2, but without DNA this stays unchecked. CDR3 length: 16 amino acids. CDR1 and CDR2 (germline): SGHTA, FQGNSA. The CDR3 region is CASSSASGLSGDTQYF.

V and J are TRBV29-1 and TRBJ2-5; without DNA, the TCRdb call of TRBD1 cannot be checked. The V gene's germline CDR1 is SQVTM and CDR2 ANQGSEA. CDR3 size: 13 residues. CDR3 loop: CSVGTWAQETQYF. Complete variable domain (other parts from reference TRBV29-1 and TRBJ2-5): SAVISQKPSRDICQRGTSLTIQCQVDSQVTMMFWYRQQPGQSLTLIATANQGSEATYESGFVIDKFPISRPNLTFSTLTVSNMSPEDSSIYLCSVGTWAQETQYFGPGTRLLVL.

This chain uses TRBV7-3 with TRBJ2-2; TCRdb gives TRBD1 as the D gene, but with no DNA this cannot be confirmed. CDR1 SGHTA and CDR2 FQGTGA come from the germline V gene. The CDR3 consists of 16 residues. CDR3 protein: CASSLPGGPNTGELFF.

The V and J genes are TRBV12-3 or TRBV12-4 and TRBJ1-6; the D gene TCRdb calls, TRBD1, cannot be checked with no DNA. This CDR3 comprises 14 residues. CDR3 sequence reads: CASSSQGMRSPPHF.

This chain joins TRBV5-1 and TRBJ1-6; without DNA, the TCRdb call of TRBD1 cannot be checked. There are 13 residues in the CDR3. Germline CDR1 reads SGHRS; CDR2 reads YFSETQ. The CDR3 sequence: CASSLGGASPLHF.

The rearrangement joins TRBV19 to TRBJ1-5; without DNA, the TCRdb call of TRBD1 cannot be checked. CDR1 is LNHDA, CDR2 SQIVND, per germline (reference sequence). This CDR3 has 16 amino acids. CDR3 region: CASSPRTGGSNQPQHF.

The chain carries TRBV24-1 and TRBJ2-1; no DNA is available, so the TRBD1 call from TCRdb remains unchecked. Germline V gene sequence: CDR1 KGHDR, CDR2 SFDVKD. CDR3 length: 15 residues. The CDR3 reads CATSDPADRANEQFF.

The chain joins TRBV29-1 to TRBJ2-7. The length of the CDR3 is 12 residues. CDR1 SQVTM and CDR2 ANQGSEA come from the germline V gene. The CDR3 loop reads CSVVVGLGEQYF.

J is TRBJ2-7 and V is TRBV9; no DNA is available, so the TRBD1 call from TCRdb remains unchecked. The germline V gene encodes CDR1 SGDLS and CDR2 YYNGEE. This CDR3 contains 14 residues. Here the CDR3 reads CASSAGTYLYEQYF.

This chain joins TRBV15 and TRBJ2-1. This CDR3 region has 13 residues. Per germline, CDR1 LNHNV and CDR2 YYDKDF (reference sequence). The CDR3 is CATSAHGINEQFF.

V is TRBV4-3 and J is TRBJ2-1; TCRdb proposes TRBD2, but this gene call is untestable without DNA. This CDR3 is 16 amino acids long. Germline CDR1 reads LGHNA; CDR2 reads YSLEER. CDR3 sequence: CASSQSLAGRGYEQFF.

CDR3 region: CASSYSGSTREQYF. The genes are TRBV6-2 or TRBV6-3 and TRBJ2-7; the D call of TRBD2 rests on TCRdb alone, since no DNA is present to check it. CDR1 is MNHEY, CDR2 SVGEGT, per germline. The CDR3 is 14 amino acids.

This chain links TRBV6-1 with TRBJ2-5; TCRdb indicates TRBD1, and absent DNA this call remains unverified. The CDR3 loop spans 12 amino acids. The germline V gene has CDR1 MNHNS and CDR2 SASEGT. CDR3 amino acids: CASKWDRETQYF.

The J gene is TRBJ2-5, the V gene TRBV5-1; TCRdb picks TRBD1, but there is no DNA to check that call. The germline CDR1 and CDR2 sequences are SGHRS and YFSETQ. This CDR3 has 14 amino acids. The CDR3 loop is CASSLAGQGETQYF.

The V gene is TRBV24-1, the J gene TRBJ1-2. Germline CDR1 is KGHDR and CDR2 is SFDVKD. This CDR3 has 14 amino acids. The CDR3 sequence is CATSDFDGNYGYTF.

The chain employs TRBV18 and TRBJ2-3. In germline, CDR1 is KGHSH, CDR2 LQKENI. The CDR3 totals 14 residues. CDR3 sequence reads: CASTGQRRTDTQYF.

The chain employs TRBV10-3 and TRBJ2-1. Germline V lookup: CDR1 ENHRY, CDR2 SYGVKD. The CDR3 covers 11 residues. CDR3: CAISESLGQFF.

The rearrangement joins TRBV28 to TRBJ2-7; the TCRdb call, TRBD2, lacks DNA for checking. Germline V gives CDR1 MDHEN, CDR2 SYDVKM. The CDR3 runs to 14 residues. This CDR3 is CASSPGTSRREQYF. The variable domain in full, completed from reference TRBV28 and TRBJ2-7, reads DVKVTQSSRYLVKRTGEKVFLECVQDMDHENMFWYRQDPGLGLRLIYFSYDVKMKEKGDIPEGYSVSREKKERFSLILESASTNQTSMYLCASSPGTSRREQYFGPGTRLTVT.